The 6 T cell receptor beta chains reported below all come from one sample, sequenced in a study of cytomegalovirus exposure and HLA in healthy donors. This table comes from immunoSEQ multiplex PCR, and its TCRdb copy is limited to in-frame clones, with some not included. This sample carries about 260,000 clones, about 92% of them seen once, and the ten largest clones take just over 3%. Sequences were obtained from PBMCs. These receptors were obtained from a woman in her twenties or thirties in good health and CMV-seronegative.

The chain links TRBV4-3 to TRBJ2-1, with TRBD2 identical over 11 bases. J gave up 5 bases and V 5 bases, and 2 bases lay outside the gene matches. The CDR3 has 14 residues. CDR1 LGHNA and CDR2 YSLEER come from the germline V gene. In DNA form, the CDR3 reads TGCGCCAGCAGCTCGACTAGCGGGGACAATGAGCAGTTCTTC. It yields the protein CASSSTSGDNEQFF.

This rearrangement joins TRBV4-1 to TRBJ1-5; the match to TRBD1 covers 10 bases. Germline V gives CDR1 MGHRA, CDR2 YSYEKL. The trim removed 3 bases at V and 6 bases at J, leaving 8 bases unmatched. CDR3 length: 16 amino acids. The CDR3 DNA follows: TGCGCCAGCAGCCACAACTCGGGACAGGGGAGTCAGCCCCAGCATTTT. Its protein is CASSHNSGQGSQPQHF.

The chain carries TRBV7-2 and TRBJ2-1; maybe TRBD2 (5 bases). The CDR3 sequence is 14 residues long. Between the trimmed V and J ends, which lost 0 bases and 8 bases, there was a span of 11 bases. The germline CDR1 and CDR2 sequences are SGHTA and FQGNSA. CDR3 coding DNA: TGTGCCAGCAGCTTAGCGAGGCTAGCCGATGAGCAGTTCTTC. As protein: CASSLARLADEQFF.

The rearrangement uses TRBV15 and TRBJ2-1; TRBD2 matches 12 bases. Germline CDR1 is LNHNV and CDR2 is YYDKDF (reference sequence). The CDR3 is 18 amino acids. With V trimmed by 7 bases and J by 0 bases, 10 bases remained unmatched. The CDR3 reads CATTRTSGTLSSYNEQFF. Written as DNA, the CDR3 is TGTGCCACCACAAGGACTAGCGGGACCTTGAGCTCCTACAATGAGCAGTTCTTC.

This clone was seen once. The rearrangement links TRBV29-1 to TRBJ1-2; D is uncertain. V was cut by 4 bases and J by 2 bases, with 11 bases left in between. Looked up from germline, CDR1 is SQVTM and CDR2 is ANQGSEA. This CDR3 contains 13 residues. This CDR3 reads CSVVKFSNYGYTF. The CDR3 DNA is TGCAGCGTTGTAAAGTTTTCCAACTATGGCTACACCTTC.

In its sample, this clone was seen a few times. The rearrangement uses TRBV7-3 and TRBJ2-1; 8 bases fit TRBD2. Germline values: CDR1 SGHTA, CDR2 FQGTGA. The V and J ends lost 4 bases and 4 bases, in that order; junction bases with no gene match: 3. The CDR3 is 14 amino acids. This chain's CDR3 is CASSSSGSYNEQFF. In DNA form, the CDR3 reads TGTGCCAGCAGCTCGAGCGGGAGTTACAATGAGCAGTTCTTC.